What follows are 23 T cell receptor beta chains derived from one specimen sequenced in a study of blood T cell repertoires in COVID-19. Libraries were prepared by immunoSEQ multiplex PCR; TCRdb keeps only in-frame clonotypes and omits some of them. The sample consists of more than 95,000 clones, around 86% of them appearing once. Sequencing was performed on peripheral blood. These receptors were obtained from a man between 45 and 60 years old with acute or convalescent COVID-19.

This sequence joins TRBV2 and TRBJ2-7; 8 bases align to TRBD2. CDR1 is SNHLY, CDR2 FYNNEI, per germline. The CDR3 length is 14 residues. V lost 6 bases and J lost 6; bases outside the gene matches: 10. The CDR3 sequence: CASSPLREVIEQYF. The CDR3 DNA sequence: TGTGCCAGCAGCCCGTTGCGGGAGGTTATCGAGCAGTACTTC.

The V call is TRBV29-1, the J call TRBJ1-1; D might be TRBD1 (5 bases). This CDR3 contains 14 residues. Per germline, CDR1 SQVTM and CDR2 ANQGSEA. The V end lost 3 bases, the J end lost 1 base, and 12 bases lay between the germline ends. The CDR3 bases are TGCAGCGTTGATGGCGACAGTACGAACACTGAAGCTTTCTTT. This gives the protein CSVDGDSTNTEAFF. The full variable domain, completed using reference TRBV29-1 and TRBJ1-1, is SAVISQKPSRDICQRGTSLTIQCQVDSQVTMMFWYRQQPGQSLTLIATANQGSEATYESGFVIDKFPISRPNLTFSTLTVSNMSPEDSSIYLCSVDGDSTNTEAFFGQGTRLTVV.

This chain uses TRBV29-1 with TRBJ2-7, with 9 bases that match TRBD1. After removal of 5 bases from V and 3 bases from J, the junction contained 5 bases not matched to a gene. Germline CDR1 and CDR2: SQVTM and ANQGSEA. The CDR3 contains 13 residues. The CDR3 nucleotides read TGCAGCGTTCTTACGGGACAGGGCTACGAGCAGTACTTC. Its protein product is CSVLTGQGYEQYF.

The CDR3 region has the DNA TGCGCCAGCAGCTCGCAGGGCCCCACAGATACGCAGTATTTT. It translates to CASSSQGPTDTQYF. The V and J genes are TRBV5-1 and TRBJ2-3; tentative D call: TRBD1 (5 bases). CDR3 size: 14 residues. CDR1 is SGHRS, CDR2 YFSETQ, per germline. V lost 3 bases and J 2 bases, leaving 10 bases between the germline ends.

Only one count was recorded for this clone. The chain links TRBV5-1 to TRBJ2-1; 11 bases line up with TRBD2. The CDR3 spans 13 residues. Germline V gene data show CDR1 as SGHRS and CDR2 as YFSETQ. After removal of 5 bases from V and 7 bases from J, the junction contained 2 bases not matched to a gene. Written as DNA, the CDR3 is TGCGCCAGCAGAGCTAGCGGGGGGAATGAGCAGTTCTTC. This sequence encodes CASRASGGNEQFF.

The V and J genes are TRBV11-2 and TRBJ2-5; perhaps TRBD2 as D (6 bases). The CDR3 consists of 13 residues. Germline values: CDR1 SGHAT, CDR2 FQNNGV. Trimming took 4 bases from V and 5 from J, leaving 11 bases between them. CDR3 residues: CASSSGGDETQYF. The CDR3 DNA follows: TGTGCCAGCAGCTCCGGGGGTGACGAGACCCAGTACTTC.

The CDR3 nucleotides read TGTGCCACCAGCAGTGAATGGTCACCCGGTCGGAATGAGCAGTTCTTC. It specifies CATSSEWSPGRNEQFF. The chain joins TRBV15 to TRBJ2-1; D is unresolved. CDR3 size: 16 residues. Germline V gives CDR1 LNHNV, CDR2 YYDKDF (reference sequence). The V end lost 3 bases, the J end lost 7 bases, and 19 bases lay between the germline ends.

In its sample, this clone was seen a few times. The chain carries TRBV11-2 and TRBJ2-7, with D maybe TRBD1 (5 bases). This CDR3 contains 14 residues. Trimming took off 0 bases at V and 4 bases at J, with 10 bases between the two ends. CDR1 and CDR2 (germline): SGHAT, FQNNGV. CDR3 sequence (DNA): TGTGCCAGCAGCTTAGAAACAGGCAAATACGAGCAGTACTTC. It codes for CASSLETGKYEQYF.

The CDR3 region is CASSGTASYEQYF. The DNA of the CDR3 is TGCGCCAGCAGTGGGACAGCTTCCTACGAGCAGTACTTC. The rearrangement uses TRBV10-1 and TRBJ2-7; D might be TRBD1 (6 bases). The CDR3 extends over 13 amino acids. Trimming left V 4 bases short and J 1 base short, with 8 bases between. Germline CDR1 WNHNN, CDR2 SYGVQD (reference sequence).

V usage is TRBV27 and J usage is TRBJ1-4; 8 bases line up with TRBD1. The CDR3 has 14 residues. Germline loops: CDR1 MNHEY, CDR2 SMNVEV (reference sequence). The V gene end was trimmed by 8 bases and the J gene end by 4 bases; junction bases not matched to a gene: 6. CDR3 loop: CASGTTGGNEKLFF. For the CDR3, the DNA is TGTGCCAGCGGAACCACAGGGGGTAATGAAAAACTGTTTTTT.

CDR3 DNA sequence: TGTGCCAGCAGCTACCGACAGGGATCAAACTATGGCTACACCTTC. It codes for CASSYRQGSNYGYTF. V gene TRBV7-8 combines with J gene TRBJ1-2; 7 nucleotides agree with TRBD1. J gave up 2 bases and V 4 bases, and 7 bases lay outside the gene matches. Germline CDR1 is SGHVS and CDR2 is FQNEAQ. The CDR3 contains 15 residues.

The chain recombines TRBV2 with TRBJ1-4; D unresolved. The CDR3 loop spans 12 amino acids. The V end lost 5 bases, the J end lost 8 bases, and 9 bases lay between the germline ends. The germline CDR1 and CDR2 sequences are SNHLY and FYNNEI. In DNA form, the CDR3 reads TGTGCCAGCAGTCCCCCCTCCGAAAAACTGTTTTTT. It specifies CASSPPSEKLFF. Filled out from reference TRBV2 and TRBJ1-4, the complete variable domain reads EPEVTQTPSHQVTQMGQEVILRCVPISNHLYFYWYRQILGQKVEFLVSFYNNEISEKSEIFDDQFSVERPDGSNFTLKIRSTKLEDSAMYFCASSPPSEKLFFGSGTQLSVL.

The chain has TRBV28 and TRBJ2-3; the match to TRBD2 covers 10 bases. The V segment lost 7 bases and the J segment 9 bases; nucleotides outside the gene matches: 13. CDR1 is MDHEN, CDR2 SYDVKM, per germline. This CDR3 region has 15 residues. CDR3 sequence: CASILAASGSRTQYF. Written as DNA, the CDR3 is TGTGCCAGCATCCTCGCGGCTAGCGGGAGCCGCACGCAGTATTTT.

V gene TRBV12-5 combines with J gene TRBJ2-5; TRBD2 matches 10 bases. This CDR3 comprises 16 residues. V was pared by 0 bases and J by 2 bases, with 3 bases of the junction left unmatched. The germline V gene encodes CDR1 LGHNT and CDR2 FRNRAP. CDR3 sequence reads: CASGLVSGGQQETQYF. Here the CDR3 DNA reads TGTGCTAGTGGTTTGGTTAGCGGGGGGCAGCAAGAGACCCAGTACTTC.

This rearrangement joins TRBV27 to TRBJ1-6; 11 bases line up with TRBD1. This CDR3 has 16 residues. Looked up from germline, CDR1 is MNHEY and CDR2 is SMNVEV (reference sequence). J gave up 7 bases and V 2 bases, and 4 bases lay outside the gene matches. This CDR3 is CASSLQGQGGNSPLHF. The CDR3 bases are TGTGCCAGCAGTTTACAGGGACAGGGGGGAAATTCACCCCTCCACTTT.

The chain uses TRBV12-5 and TRBJ2-5; D ambiguous. The V and J ends lost 3 bases and 7 bases respectively, with 9 bases between them. This CDR3 region has 12 residues. CDR1 is LGHNT, CDR2 FRNRAP, per germline. As DNA, the CDR3 is TGTGCTAGTGGTTTCCTCTCCGGGACCCAGTACTTC. Amino acids: CASGFLSGTQYF.

The V call is TRBV30, the J call TRBJ1-4, with 8 bases lining up with TRBD1. V was clipped by 2 bases and J by 8 bases; unmatched bases: 13. Per germline, CDR1 GTSNPN and CDR2 SVGIG (reference sequence). CDR3 length: 16 residues. The CDR3 DNA reads TGTGCCTGGAGTCTCGAACTACGGGACAGGAGCGAAAAACTGTTTTTT. Protein product: CAWSLELRDRSEKLFF.

This clone was observed a handful of times. The DNA for the CDR3 is TGCAGTGCAGCGAGAGATACGCAGTATTTT. Protein: CSAARDTQYF. The V gene is TRBV20-1, the J gene TRBJ2-3; unclear D gene. The germline V gene has CDR1 DFQATT and CDR2 SNEGSKA (reference sequence). This CDR3 spans 10 amino acids. Trimming cost V 6 bases and J 5 bases, with 6 bases left between them.

This clone is a singleton in its sample. V gene TRBV13 combines with J gene TRBJ2-1, with 10 bases fitting TRBD2. This CDR3 is 18 amino acids long. Trimming at V came to 1 base and at J to 2 bases, leaving 8 bases not matched to a gene. Germline V gene sequence: CDR1 PRHDT, CDR2 FYEKMQ (reference sequence). The CDR3 here is CASSLEALAGEAYNEQFF. In DNA, the CDR3 is TGTGCCAGCAGCTTAGAAGCCCTAGCGGGGGAAGCCTACAATGAGCAGTTCTTC.

This chain connects TRBV2 to TRBJ1-5; 7 nucleotides align to TRBD1. The ends lost 6 bases at V and 4 bases at J; junction bases unmatched: 12. Germline CDR1 and CDR2: SNHLY and FYNNEI. This CDR3 spans 16 amino acids. The CDR3 reads CASRQRGLGINQPQHF. The CDR3 DNA is TGTGCCAGCAGACAAAGGGGGCTTGGGATTAATCAGCCCCAGCATTTT.

The sample holds one count of this clone. The J gene is TRBJ1-3, the V gene TRBV5-1; D remains unclear. This CDR3 contains 17 residues. Germline CDR1 is SGHRS and CDR2 is YFSETQ. V shed 0 bases and J shed 2 bases, with 15 bases lying between them. This CDR3 reads CASSLAVGWTTGNTIYF. CDR3 nucleotides: TGCGCCAGCAGCTTGGCTGTCGGGTGGACTACTGGAAACACCATATATTTT.

V usage is TRBV6-5 and J usage is TRBJ1-1, with D possibly TRBD1 on 6 matching bases. The germline V gene has CDR1 MNHEY and CDR2 SVGAGI. V gave up 11 bases and J gave up 1 base, with 20 bases separating them. This CDR3 is built from 15 residues. The CDR3 spells CAGQNGGAGNTEAFF. CDR3 sequence (DNA): TGTGCCGGTCAAAATGGGGGGGCTGGGAACACTGAAGCTTTCTTT.

This chain links TRBV10-3 with TRBJ2-1, with 7 bases fitting TRBD1. The V gene end was trimmed by 6 bases and the J gene end by 7 bases; junction bases not matched to a gene: 3. CDR1 and CDR2 from the germline V gene are ENHRY and SYGVKD. CDR3 size: 12 residues. CDR3 in DNA: TGTGCCATCAGCCCACAGGGGAATGAGCAGTTCTTC. Translating gives CAISPQGNEQFF.